The rows below give T cell receptor beta chains drawn from one sample of a study of Ad26.COV2.S vaccination and SARS-CoV-2 variants. Assay used: immunoSEQ multiplex PCR; TCRdb lists only in-frame clones, some missing. Among roughly 300,000 clones, less than 90% were seen once, and the ten largest hold 6.4%. Sample: peripheral blood, taken in a trial of Ad26.COV2.S vaccine versus placebo. Source of these receptors: a person aged 18-65 years who received the Ad26.COV2.S COVID-19 vaccine or a placebo. Both conserved end residues are part of each CDR3. Clone size is shown for a subset of rows, as once, few, many or a class of expanded clone.

abundance: few; j_gene: TRBJ1-1; v_gene: TRBV5-1; CDR3aa: CASSLAEGVAEAFF
abundance: NA; j_gene: TRBJ2-2; v_gene: TRBV27; CDR3aa: CASSIPGQGELFF
abundance: NA; j_gene: TRBJ2-5; v_gene: TRBV18; CDR3aa: CASSPLASSWDIRQETQYF
abundance: NA; j_gene: TRBJ2-7; v_gene: TRBV4-3; CDR3aa: CASSQVLSTEQYF
abundance: NA; j_gene: TRBJ2-7; v_gene: TRBV18; CDR3aa: CASSPSVGTEQYF
abundance: NA; j_gene: TRBJ2-5; v_gene: TRBV7-2; CDR3aa: CASSLVLGGETQYF
abundance: NA; j_gene: TRBJ1-6; v_gene: TRBV28; CDR3aa: CASSFNPPGGSNSPLHF
abundance: NA; j_gene: TRBJ1-2; v_gene: TRBV5-1; CDR3aa: CASSPRQGPYYGYTF
abundance: NA; j_gene: TRBJ2-2; v_gene: TRBV18; CDR3aa: CASSPTGRDTGELFF
abundance: NA; j_gene: TRBJ2-5; v_gene: TRBV18; CDR3aa: CASSPATGSGETQYF
abundance: NA; j_gene: TRBJ1-2; v_gene: TRBV9; CDR3aa: CASSGSGTGVGGYTF
abundance: NA; j_gene: TRBJ1-1; v_gene: TRBV12-5; CDR3aa: CASGQSRQGGENTEAFF
abundance: NA; j_gene: TRBJ2-3; v_gene: TRBV7-2; CDR3aa: CASSFSWASGTIDTQYF
abundance: NA; j_gene: TRBJ2-2; v_gene: TRBV28; CDR3aa: CASSPIRNTGELFF
abundance: NA; j_gene: TRBJ2-2; v_gene: TRBV6-4; CDR3aa: CASSDGENTGELFF
abundance: NA; j_gene: TRBJ1-2; v_gene: TRBV28; CDR3aa: CASSLLGGPRGYGYTF
abundance: NA; j_gene: TRBJ2-6; v_gene: TRBV6-4; CDR3aa: CASSATGANVLTF
abundance: once; j_gene: TRBJ2-3; v_gene: TRBV27; CDR3aa: CASSLRGQGPDTQYF
abundance: once; j_gene: TRBJ1-2; v_gene: TRBV10-3; CDR3aa: CAMRFGEDYGYTF
abundance: NA; j_gene: TRBJ1-2; v_gene: TRBV27; CDR3aa: CASSLGGQGVNYGYTF
abundance: once; j_gene: TRBJ1-4; v_gene: TRBV7-9; CDR3aa: CASSFGDRDEKLFF
abundance: NA; j_gene: TRBJ1-1; v_gene: TRBV2; CDR3aa: CASSDKGRNTEAFF
abundance: few; j_gene: TRBJ1-3; v_gene: TRBV10-3; CDR3aa: CANGDRNSGNTIYF
abundance: NA; j_gene: TRBJ1-1; v_gene: TRBV19; CDR3aa: CASSIPPQEAFF
abundance: NA; j_gene: TRBJ2-3; v_gene: TRBV28; CDR3aa: CASSFGVRDVGYGSRADTQYF
abundance: once; j_gene: TRBJ1-2; v_gene: TRBV27; CDR3aa: CASSNLGQAYGYTF
abundance: NA; j_gene: TRBJ1-5; v_gene: TRBV20-1; CDR3aa: CSASAWDRGRNQPQHF
abundance: NA; j_gene: TRBJ1-2; v_gene: TRBV29-1; CDR3aa: CSVEGKGAANYGYTF
abundance: few; j_gene: TRBJ2-3; v_gene: TRBV18; CDR3aa: CASSSFPPLQGDTQYF
abundance: NA; j_gene: TRBJ1-2; v_gene: TRBV6-5; CDR3aa: CATSGSYGYTF
abundance: NA; j_gene: TRBJ2-7; v_gene: TRBV5-6; CDR3aa: CASSTPSGGINYEQYF
abundance: NA; j_gene: TRBJ2-3; v_gene: TRBV7-2; CDR3aa: CASSFRPTGSQSTDTQYF
abundance: NA; j_gene: TRBJ2-7; v_gene: TRBV6-5; CDR3aa: CASSYSDRVGEQYF
abundance: NA; j_gene: TRBJ2-7; v_gene: TRBV7-3; CDR3aa: CASSPGQDSYEQYF
abundance: NA; j_gene: TRBJ2-4; v_gene: TRBV27; CDR3aa: CASSSPGRADIQYF
abundance: NA; j_gene: TRBJ2-1; v_gene: TRBV4-1; CDR3aa: CASSHGGNVINEQFF
abundance: NA; j_gene: TRBJ2-3; v_gene: TRBV7-8; CDR3aa: CASSLVTGRSSTDTQYF
abundance: once; j_gene: TRBJ1-2; v_gene: TRBV18; CDR3aa: CASSPGRVTYGYTF
abundance: once; j_gene: TRBJ1-4; v_gene: TRBV19; CDR3aa: CASSIGEKLFF
abundance: NA; j_gene: TRBJ2-7; v_gene: TRBV12-3/TRBV12-4; CDR3aa: CASRGLAEDEQYF
abundance: NA; j_gene: TRBJ2-7; v_gene: TRBV7-3; CDR3aa: CASSSRTASEQYF
abundance: NA; j_gene: TRBJ2-7; v_gene: TRBV30; CDR3aa: CAWRGPGQGTHEQYF
abundance: NA; j_gene: TRBJ2-7; v_gene: TRBV7-9; CDR3aa: CASSYRPGGATYEQYF
abundance: once; j_gene: TRBJ1-3; v_gene: TRBV30; CDR3aa: CAWSTDFSGNTIYF
abundance: NA; j_gene: TRBJ2-1; v_gene: TRBV28; CDR3aa: CASRGTGFAASSYNEQFF
abundance: NA; j_gene: TRBJ1-6; v_gene: TRBV13; CDR3aa: CASSSRVSYNSPLHF
abundance: once; j_gene: TRBJ1-1; v_gene: TRBV6-5; CDR3aa: CASSYVNTEAFF
abundance: NA; j_gene: TRBJ2-1; v_gene: TRBV2; CDR3aa: CASSEGEDLEFF
abundance: NA; j_gene: TRBJ1-5; v_gene: TRBV27; CDR3aa: CASSVTGGNQPQHF
abundance: NA; j_gene: TRBJ1-3; v_gene: TRBV28; CDR3aa: CASTFQRAVFGNTIYF
abundance: NA; j_gene: TRBJ1-2; v_gene: TRBV25-1; CDR3aa: CASSESGATAGYGYTF
abundance: once; j_gene: TRBJ2-7; v_gene: TRBV28; CDR3aa: CASSLGLSGEQYF
abundance: NA; j_gene: TRBJ2-3; v_gene: TRBV27; CDR3aa: CASSLGPTDTQYF
abundance: NA; j_gene: TRBJ2-3; v_gene: TRBV5-4; CDR3aa: CASSSARGRTLSTDTQYF